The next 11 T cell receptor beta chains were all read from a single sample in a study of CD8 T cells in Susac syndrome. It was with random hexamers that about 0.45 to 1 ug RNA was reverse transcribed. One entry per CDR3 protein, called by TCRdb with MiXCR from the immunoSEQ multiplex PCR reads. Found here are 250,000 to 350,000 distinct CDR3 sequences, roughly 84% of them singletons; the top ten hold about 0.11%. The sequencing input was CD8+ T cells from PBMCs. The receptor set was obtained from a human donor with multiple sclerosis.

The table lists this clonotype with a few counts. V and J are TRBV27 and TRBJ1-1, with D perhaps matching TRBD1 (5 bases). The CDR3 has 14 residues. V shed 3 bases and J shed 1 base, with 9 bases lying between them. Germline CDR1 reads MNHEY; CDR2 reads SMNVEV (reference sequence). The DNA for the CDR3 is TGTGCCAGCAGTTTGGGGACGGCGAACACTGAAGCTTTCTTT. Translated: CASSLGTANTEAFF.

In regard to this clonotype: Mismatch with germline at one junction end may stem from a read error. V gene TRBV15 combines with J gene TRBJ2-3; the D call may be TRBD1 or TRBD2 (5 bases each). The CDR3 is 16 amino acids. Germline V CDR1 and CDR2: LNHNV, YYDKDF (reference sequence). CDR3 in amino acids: CAISRWDGPSTDTQYF. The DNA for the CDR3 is TGTGCCATCAGCCGATGGGACGGCCCCAGCACAGATACGCAGTATTTT.

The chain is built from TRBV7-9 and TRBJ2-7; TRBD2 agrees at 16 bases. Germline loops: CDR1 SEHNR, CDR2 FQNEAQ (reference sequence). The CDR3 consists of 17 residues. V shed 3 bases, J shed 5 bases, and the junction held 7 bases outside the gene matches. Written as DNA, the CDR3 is TGTGCCAGCAGCTTGGCCCTCGGGACTAGCGGGAGGGACGAGCAGTACTTC. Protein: CASSLALGTSGRDEQYF.

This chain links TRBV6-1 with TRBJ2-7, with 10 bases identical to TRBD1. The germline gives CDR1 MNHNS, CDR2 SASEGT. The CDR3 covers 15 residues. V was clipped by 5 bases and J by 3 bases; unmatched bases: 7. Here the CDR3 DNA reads TGTGCCAGCAGTCCCCGGGACAGGGGAGACTACGAGCAGTACTTC. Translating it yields CASSPRDRGDYEQYF.

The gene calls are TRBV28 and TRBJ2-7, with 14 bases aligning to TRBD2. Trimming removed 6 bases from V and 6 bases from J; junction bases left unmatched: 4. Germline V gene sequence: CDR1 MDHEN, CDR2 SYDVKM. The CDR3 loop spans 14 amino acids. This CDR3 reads CASREGLAGVEQYF. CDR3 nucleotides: TGTGCCAGCAGAGAGGGACTAGCGGGAGTCGAGCAGTACTTC.

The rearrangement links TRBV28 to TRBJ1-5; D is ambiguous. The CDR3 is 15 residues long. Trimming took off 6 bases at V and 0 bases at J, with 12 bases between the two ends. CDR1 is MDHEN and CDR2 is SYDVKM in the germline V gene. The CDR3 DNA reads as TGTGCCAGCAGACAGTTGACGGATAGCAATCAGCCCCAGCATTTT. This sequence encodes CASRQLTDSNQPQHF.

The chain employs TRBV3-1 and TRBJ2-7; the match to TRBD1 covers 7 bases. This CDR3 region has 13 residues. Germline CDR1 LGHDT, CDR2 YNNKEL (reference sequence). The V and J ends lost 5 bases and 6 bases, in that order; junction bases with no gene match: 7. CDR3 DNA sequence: TGTGCCAGCAGCTCCTCGACAGGGCCCGAGCAGTACTTC. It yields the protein CASSSSTGPEQYF.

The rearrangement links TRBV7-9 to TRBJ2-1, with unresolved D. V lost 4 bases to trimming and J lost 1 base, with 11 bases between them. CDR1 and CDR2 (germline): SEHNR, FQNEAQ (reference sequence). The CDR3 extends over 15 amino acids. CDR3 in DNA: TGTGCCAGCAGCTCGCCAGGTGCTTCCTACAATGAGCAGTTCTTC. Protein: CASSSPGASYNEQFF.

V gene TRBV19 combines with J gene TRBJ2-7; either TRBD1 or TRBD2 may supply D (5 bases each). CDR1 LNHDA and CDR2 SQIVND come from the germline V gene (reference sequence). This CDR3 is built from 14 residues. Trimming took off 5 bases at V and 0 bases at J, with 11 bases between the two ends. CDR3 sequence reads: CASSGTSYSYEQYF. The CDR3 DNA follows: TGTGCCAGTAGTGGGACGTCCTACTCCTACGAGCAGTACTTC.

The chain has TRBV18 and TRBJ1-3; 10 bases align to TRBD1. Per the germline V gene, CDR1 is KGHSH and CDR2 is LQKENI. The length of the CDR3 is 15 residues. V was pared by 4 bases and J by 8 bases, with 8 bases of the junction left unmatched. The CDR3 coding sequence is TGTGCCAGCTCACGCGCCGGGACAGGGGAATACACCATATATTTT. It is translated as CASSRAGTGEYTIYF.

CDR3: CSVSTSPNTGELFF. In DNA form, the CDR3 reads TGCAGCGTTTCGACTAGCCCTAACACCGGGGAGCTGTTTTTT. V is TRBV29-1 and J is TRBJ2-2; 7 bases line up with TRBD2. The length of the CDR3 is 14 residues. V shed 5 bases and J 2 bases; nucleotides not matched to a gene: 5. Germline-derived CDR1 and CDR2 are SQVTM and ANQGSEA.